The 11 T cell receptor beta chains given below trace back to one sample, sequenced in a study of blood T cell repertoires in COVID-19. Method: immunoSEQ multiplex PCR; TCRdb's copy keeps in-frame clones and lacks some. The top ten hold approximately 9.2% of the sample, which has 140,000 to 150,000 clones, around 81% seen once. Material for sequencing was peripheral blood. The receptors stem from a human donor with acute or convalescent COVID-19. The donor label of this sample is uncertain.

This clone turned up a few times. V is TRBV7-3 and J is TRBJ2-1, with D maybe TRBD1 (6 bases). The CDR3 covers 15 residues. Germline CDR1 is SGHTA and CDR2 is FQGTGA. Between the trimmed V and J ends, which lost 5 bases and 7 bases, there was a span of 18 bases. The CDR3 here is CASSPMQGPRNEQFF. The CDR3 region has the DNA TGTGCCAGCAGCCCAATGCAGGGGCCCAGGAATGAGCAGTTCTTC.

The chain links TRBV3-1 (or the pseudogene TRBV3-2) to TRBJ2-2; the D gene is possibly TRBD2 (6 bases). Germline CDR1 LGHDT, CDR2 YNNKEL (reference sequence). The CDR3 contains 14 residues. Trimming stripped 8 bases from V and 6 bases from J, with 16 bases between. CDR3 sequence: CASGEDGFAGELFF. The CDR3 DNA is TGTGCCAGCGGGGAGGACGGGTTCGCCGGGGAGCTGTTTTTT.

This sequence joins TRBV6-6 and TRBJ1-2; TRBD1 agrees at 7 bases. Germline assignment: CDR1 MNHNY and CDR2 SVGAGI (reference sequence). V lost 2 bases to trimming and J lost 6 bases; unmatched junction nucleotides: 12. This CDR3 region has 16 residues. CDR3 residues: CASSYAPSDREDGYTF. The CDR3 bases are TGTGCCAGCAGTTACGCCCCCTCTGACAGGGAGGATGGCTACACCTTC.

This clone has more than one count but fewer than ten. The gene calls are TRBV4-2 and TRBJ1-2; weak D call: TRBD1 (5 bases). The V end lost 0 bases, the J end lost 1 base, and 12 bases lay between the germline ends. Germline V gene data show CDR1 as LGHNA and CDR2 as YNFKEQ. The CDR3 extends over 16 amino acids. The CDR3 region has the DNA TGTGCCAGCAGCCAAGAGGGAGGGGCGCTTAACTATGGCTACACCTTC. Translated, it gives CASSQEGGALNYGYTF.

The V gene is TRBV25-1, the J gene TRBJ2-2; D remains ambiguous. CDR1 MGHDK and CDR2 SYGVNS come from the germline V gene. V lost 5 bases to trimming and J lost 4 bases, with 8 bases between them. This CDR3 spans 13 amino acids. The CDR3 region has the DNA TGTGCCAGCAGTCCCGTTTTCACCGGGGAGCTGTTTTTT. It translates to CASSPVFTGELFF.

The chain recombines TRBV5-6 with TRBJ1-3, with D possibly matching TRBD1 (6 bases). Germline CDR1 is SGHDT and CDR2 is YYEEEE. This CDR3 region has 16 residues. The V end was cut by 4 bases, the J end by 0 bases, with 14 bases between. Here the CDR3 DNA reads TGTGCCAGCAGCGCCGGGACACCTCACTCTGGAAACACCATATATTTT. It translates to CASSAGTPHSGNTIYF.

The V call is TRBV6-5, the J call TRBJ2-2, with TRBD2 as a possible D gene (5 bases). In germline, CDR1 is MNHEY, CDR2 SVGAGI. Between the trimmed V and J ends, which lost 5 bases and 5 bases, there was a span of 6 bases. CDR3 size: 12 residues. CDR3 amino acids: CASSRLTGELFF. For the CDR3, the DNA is TGTGCCAGCAGTCGACTAACCGGGGAGCTGTTTTTT.

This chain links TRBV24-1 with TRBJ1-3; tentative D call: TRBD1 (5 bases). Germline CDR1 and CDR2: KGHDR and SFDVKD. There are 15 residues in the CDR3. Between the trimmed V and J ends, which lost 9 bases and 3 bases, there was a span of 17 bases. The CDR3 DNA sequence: TGTGCCACCGGAGGGGACCCTCGGGATGGAAACACCATATATTTT. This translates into CATGGDPRDGNTIYF.

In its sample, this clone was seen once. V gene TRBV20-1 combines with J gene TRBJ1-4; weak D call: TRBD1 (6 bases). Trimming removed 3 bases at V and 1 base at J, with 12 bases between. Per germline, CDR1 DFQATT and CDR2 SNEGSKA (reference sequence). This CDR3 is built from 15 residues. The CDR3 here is CSASGGGLTNEKLFF. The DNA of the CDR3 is TGCAGTGCTAGTGGCGGGGGCCTAACTAATGAAAAACTGTTTTTT.

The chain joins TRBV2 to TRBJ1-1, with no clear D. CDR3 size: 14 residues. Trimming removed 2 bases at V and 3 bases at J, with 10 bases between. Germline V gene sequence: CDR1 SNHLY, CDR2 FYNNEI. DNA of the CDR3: TGTGCCAGCAGTGAACTCGATGAGGACACTGAAGCTTTCTTT. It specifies CASSELDEDTEAFF.

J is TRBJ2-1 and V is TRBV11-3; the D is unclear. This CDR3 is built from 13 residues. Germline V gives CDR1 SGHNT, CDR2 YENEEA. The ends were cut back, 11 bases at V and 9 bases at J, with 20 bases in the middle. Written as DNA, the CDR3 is TGTGCCTCCAGTTACCTTCTGGGCAGTGAGCAGTTCTTC. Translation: CASSYLLGSEQFF.